This T cell receptor beta chain appears in the sequencing data of a study of tumor-infiltrating lymphocytes in localized non-small cell lung cancer. In the study overall: Resected tumor was paired with non-adjacent uninvolved lung from the same patient.

TCRdb's copy holds only in-frame clones and misses some; the assay was immunoSEQ multiplex PCR. The sample includes around 13,000 clones, around 68% of them seen just once. J gave up 7 bases and V 2 bases, and 7 bases lay outside the gene matches. The germline CDR1 and CDR2 sequences are SNHLY and FYNNEI. The CDR3 sequence is 16 residues long. This clone was recorded a few times. Its specificity is not known. Regarding the study as a whole: Each assay used a separate piece of the same tissue.

This TCR was sampled from a human donor with non-small cell lung cancer. V gene TRBV2 combines with J gene TRBJ2-4, with 11 bases lining up with TRBD2. Specimen: uninvolved lung tissue not adjacent to the tumor. The CDR3 is CASSEWGSGGANIQYF. Written as DNA, the CDR3 is TGTGCCAGCAGTGAATGGGGTAGCGGGGGGGCCAACATTCAGTACTTC.